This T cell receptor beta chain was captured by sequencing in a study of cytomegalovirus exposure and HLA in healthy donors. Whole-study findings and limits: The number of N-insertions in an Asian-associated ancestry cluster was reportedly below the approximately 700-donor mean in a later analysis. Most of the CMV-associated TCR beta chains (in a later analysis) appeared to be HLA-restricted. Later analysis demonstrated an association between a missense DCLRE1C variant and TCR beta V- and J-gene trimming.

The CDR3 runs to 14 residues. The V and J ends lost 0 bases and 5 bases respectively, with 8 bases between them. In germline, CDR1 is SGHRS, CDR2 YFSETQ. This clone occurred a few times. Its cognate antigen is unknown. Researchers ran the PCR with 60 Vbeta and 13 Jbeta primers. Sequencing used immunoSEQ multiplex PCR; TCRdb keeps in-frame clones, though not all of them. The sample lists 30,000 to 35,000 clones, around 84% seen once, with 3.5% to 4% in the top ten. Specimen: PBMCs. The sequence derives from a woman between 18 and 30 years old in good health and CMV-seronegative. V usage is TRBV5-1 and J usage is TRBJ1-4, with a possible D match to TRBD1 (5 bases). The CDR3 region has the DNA TGCGCCAGCAGCTTGGGACAGCACAATGAAAAACTGTTTTTT. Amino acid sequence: CASSLGQHNEKLFF.